The sequence of this T cell receptor beta chain was determined in a study of T-cell reconstitution after alpha-beta-depleted transplantation in children. Unique molecular identifiers were incorporated into the prepared TCRbeta library. Via MiXCR, TCRdb re-called the PCR reads, giving one row per CDR3 protein. Among some 300,000 distinct CDR3 sequences listed, roughly 8.2% were seen once. This clonotype came up many times. Its antigen is as yet unknown. Notes on the study in general: Newly produced T cells mostly provided counts and TCRbeta diversity after one year, as hyperexpanded clones declined.

This CDR3 has 15 amino acids. In germline, CDR1 is MNHEY, CDR2 SVGAGI. The V and J ends lost 2 bases and 0 bases respectively, with 10 bases between them. The sequences come from peripheral blood, collected 360 days after TCRalphabeta/CD19-depleted stem cell transplant. The chain recombines TRBV6-5 with TRBJ1-1; D is possibly TRBD1 (5 bases). The source of this sequence is a female patient between 2 and 15 years old who had a stem cell transplant for Fanconi anemia, so the T cells may come from the graft donor. CDR3: CASSYLGRMNTEAFF. The CDR3 nucleotides read TGTGCCAGCAGTTACCTGGGACGCATGAACACTGAAGCTTTCTTT.